Below, 15 T cell receptor beta chains from the same sample are listed, as sequenced in a study of CD8+CD57+ T cells in acquired aplastic anemia. It was genomic DNA that served as the template for profiling TCR beta VDJ and CDR3. In TCRdb, the reads were re-called with MiXCR into one record per CDR3 protein. The data show around 290,000 distinct CDR3 sequences, about 50% seen once. Sequenced patients had shown CD8+CD57+ cell expansion by flow cytometry. Input material: sorted CD4+, CD8+, or CD8+CD57+ T cells (not recorded which) from PBMCs. The receptors were sampled from a human donor with aplastic anemia.

This clonotype was seen many times. The chain recombines TRBV7-6 with TRBJ1-3, with D possibly matching TRBD1 (5 bases). Germline CDR1 and CDR2: SGHVS and FNYEAQ. There are 18 residues in the CDR3. The germline V and J ends were trimmed by 5 bases and 2 bases, with 22 bases remaining between them. CDR3 in amino acids: CASSRQTSRGVTGNTIYF. The CDR3 DNA reads TGTGCCAGCAGCCGTCAGACGTCGCGAGGGGTTACTGGAAACACCATATATTTT.

The chain is built from TRBV4-1 and TRBJ1-1; 7 bases fit TRBD1. J was trimmed by 3 bases and V by 3 bases; bases with no gene match: 10. The CDR3 is made up of 16 amino acids. Germline CDR1 is MGHRA and CDR2 is YSYEKL. This CDR3 reads CASSQAGRQGYTEAFF. DNA for the CDR3: TGCGCCAGCAGCCAGGCGGGCCGACAGGGCTACACTGAAGCTTTCTTT.

The sample holds many counts of this clonotype. This chain connects TRBV7-3 to TRBJ2-3; 8 nucleotides align to TRBD2. Per germline, CDR1 SGHTA and CDR2 FQGTGA. Trimming at V came to 4 bases and at J to 7 bases, leaving 10 bases not matched to a gene. This CDR3 is 15 amino acids long. The CDR3 region has the DNA TGTGCCAGCAGCTCCTTGGCGGGGGGCAGAAATACGCAGTATTTT. Protein sequence: CASSSLAGGRNTQYF.

At least ten counts were recorded for this clonotype. This may arise from a read error, as a much more abundant clone is one base away. This chain joins TRBV7-8 and TRBJ2-6; possible D gene TRBD1, 6 bases. In germline, CDR1 is SGHVS, CDR2 FQNEAQ. The CDR3 has 17 amino acids. This CDR3 is CASSSDSLRSGASVLTF. CDR3 bases: TGTGCCAGCAGCTCGGACAGTCTGCGCTCTGGGGCCAGCGTCCTGACTTTC.

The chain is built from TRBV10-3 and TRBJ1-1; D may be TRBD1 (6 bases). Trimming cost V 7 bases and J 4 bases, with 13 bases left between them. The CDR3 sequence is 13 residues long. CDR1 ENHRY and CDR2 SYGVKD come from the germline V gene. CDR3 protein: CAIMGHGSTEAFF. The CDR3, as DNA: TGTGCCATCATGGGACACGGGAGCACTGAAGCTTTCTTT.

The chain recombines TRBV18 with TRBJ2-7, with D perhaps TRBD1 or TRBD2 (5 bases each). The CDR3 extends over 13 amino acids. V lost 3 bases, J lost 2 bases, and 8 bases lay in between. The germline gives CDR1 KGHSH, CDR2 LQKENI. This CDR3 is CASSPGGPYEQYF. The CDR3 DNA sequence: TGTGCCAGCTCACCTGGGGGTCCCTACGAGCAGTACTTC.

The chain links TRBV20-1 to TRBJ2-1, with 12 nucleotides matching TRBD2. Germline loops: CDR1 DFQATT, CDR2 SNEGSKA (reference sequence). V lost 6 bases to trimming and J lost 2 bases; unmatched junction nucleotides: 8. The length of the CDR3 is 16 residues. CDR3 nucleotide sequence: TGCAGTGCCAATGGACTAGCGGGAACAGCCTACAATGAGCAGTTCTTC. Translated: CSANGLAGTAYNEQFF.

The V gene is TRBV10-1, the J gene TRBJ2-6, with 8 bases aligning to TRBD2. The V and J ends lost 9 bases and 4 bases, in that order; junction bases with no gene match: 29. There are 22 residues in the CDR3. CDR1 is WNHNN, CDR2 SYGVQD, per germline (reference sequence). CDR3 residues: CARPRLAIGLPSSDSGANVLTF. The CDR3 bases are TGCGCCAGGCCGAGACTAGCGATCGGCCTACCGAGCAGTGATTCGGGGGCCAACGTCCTGACTTTC.

CDR3 in DNA: TGTGCCAGCAGCCCGGGGGACGGGAGGGATTCAGATACGCAGTATTTT. Its translation is CASSPGDGRDSDTQYF. The J gene is TRBJ2-3, the V gene TRBV7-9; 8 bases fit TRBD2. CDR1 SEHNR and CDR2 FQNEAQ come from the germline V gene (reference sequence). This CDR3 has 16 amino acids. J was trimmed by 4 bases and V by 5 bases; bases with no gene match: 11.

This clonotype was found many times. V and J are TRBV25-1 and TRBJ2-1; D is uncertain. This CDR3 is built from 15 residues. V shed 3 bases and J shed 4 bases, with 13 bases lying between them. Germline V CDR1 and CDR2: MGHDK, SYGVNS. The CDR3 sequence: CASSDRIPVYNEQFF. The CDR3 nucleotides read TGTGCCAGCAGTGATCGAATCCCGGTGTACAATGAGCAGTTCTTC.

This clonotype turned up a few times. The rearrangement uses TRBV2 and TRBJ1-2; no reliable D call. This CDR3 is built from 11 residues. Per the germline V gene, CDR1 is SNHLY and CDR2 is FYNNEI. V lost 5 bases and J lost 5, with 6 bases in between. The CDR3 is CASSPEYGYTF. In nucleotides, the CDR3 is TGTGCCAGCAGTCCAGAATATGGCTACACCTTC.

The chain carries TRBV7-6 and TRBJ2-7, with D maybe TRBD1 (6 bases). There are 17 residues in the CDR3. Per the germline V gene, CDR1 is SGHVS and CDR2 is FNYEAQ. V lost 2 bases, J lost 1 base, and 18 bases lay in between. The CDR3 reads CASSLQGQPSFSYEQYF. As DNA, the CDR3 is TGTGCCAGCAGCTTACAAGGACAGCCCTCCTTTTCCTACGAGCAGTACTTC.

In this sample, this clonotype turned up a few times. The genes are TRBV7-9 and TRBJ1-2, with no clear D. Germline CDR1 SEHNR, CDR2 FQNEAQ (reference sequence). With 5 bases removed from V and 8 bases from J, the gap between germline ends came to 9 bases. The CDR3 totals 11 residues. As DNA, the CDR3 is TGTGCCAGCAGCCGTAGTGCCGGCTACACCTTC. This codes for CASSRSAGYTF.

There are many counts of this clonotype. The V gene is TRBV12-5, the J gene TRBJ2-7; D possibly uses TRBD1 or TRBD2 (5 bases each). V was cut by 8 bases and J by 6 bases, with 14 bases left in between. CDR1 is LGHNT and CDR2 is FRNRAP in the germline V gene. This CDR3 is 12 amino acids long. Here the CDR3 DNA reads TGTGCTAGTAGAGAAGGGACCGGCGAGCAGTACTTC. This gives the protein CASREGTGEQYF.

This chain connects TRBV10-3 to TRBJ1-6; weak D call: TRBD1 (6 bases). V was pared by 10 bases and J by 5 bases, with 15 bases between. The V gene's germline CDR1 is ENHRY and CDR2 SYGVKD. The CDR3 is 14 residues long. The DNA of the CDR3 is TGTGCCACCTCTCGCGACAGGAATAATTCACCCCTCCACTTT. This translates into CATSRDRNNSPLHF.